Listed below are T cell receptor beta chains from one sample, sequenced in a study of tumor-infiltrating lymphocytes in localized non-small cell lung cancer. The method was immunoSEQ multiplex PCR; TCRdb's version includes in-frame clones alone and lacks a portion of them. The sample includes roughly 10,000 clones, more than 70% of them seen just once. Sequenced material: lung tumor tissue. These receptors all come from a human donor with non-small cell lung cancer. Both conserved end residues are part of each CDR3. For some rows the clone size is stated as once, few or many, or as a class when expanded; others skip it.

clone_size: NA; v_call: TRBV29-1; j_call: TRBJ2-7; cdr3_length: 13; cdr3_aa: CSVGTGASYEQYF
clone_size: NA; v_call: TRBV18; j_call: TRBJ1-2; cdr3_length: 18; cdr3_aa: CASSPDRIGTGARLGCTF
clone_size: NA; v_call: TRBV5-4; j_call: TRBJ2-2; cdr3_length: 16; cdr3_aa: CASSPRAAANTGELFF
clone_size: few; v_call: TRBV4-1; j_call: TRBJ2-5; cdr3_length: 14; cdr3_aa: CASSQGTRGETQYF
clone_size: NA; v_call: TRBV6-5; j_call: TRBJ2-7; cdr3_length: 15; cdr3_aa: CASSGTGRGSYEQYF
clone_size: NA; v_call: TRBV6-1; j_call: TRBJ1-5; cdr3_length: 14; cdr3_aa: CASSVEGNYQPQHF
clone_size: NA; v_call: TRBV19; j_call: TRBJ2-5; cdr3_length: 17; cdr3_aa: CASSIGLAGVGVETQYF
clone_size: NA; v_call: TRBV5-6; j_call: TRBJ1-6; cdr3_length: 14; cdr3_aa: CASSLRQSNSPLHF
clone_size: NA; v_call: TRBV10-1; j_call: TRBJ2-1; cdr3_length: 14; cdr3_aa: CASSERIRHNEQFF
clone_size: NA; v_call: TRBV5-1; j_call: TRBJ2-2; cdr3_length: 15; cdr3_aa: CASSLPAGDTGELFF
clone_size: once; v_call: TRBV5-4; j_call: TRBJ1-5; cdr3_length: 12; cdr3_aa: CASSLDNQPQHF
clone_size: NA; v_call: TRBV4-1; j_call: TRBJ2-5; cdr3_length: 14; cdr3_aa: CASSQGLALETQYF
clone_size: few; v_call: TRBV28; j_call: TRBJ1-4; cdr3_length: 11; cdr3_aa: CASSFLEKLFF
clone_size: NA; v_call: TRBV7-9; j_call: TRBJ1-6; cdr3_length: 14; cdr3_aa: CASSLAQGNSPLHF
clone_size: NA; v_call: TRBV18; j_call: TRBJ1-2; cdr3_length: 17; cdr3_aa: CASSPSLRGQGNYGYTF
clone_size: NA; v_call: TRBV7-2; j_call: TRBJ2-7; cdr3_length: 12; cdr3_aa: CASSLDIYEQYF
clone_size: NA; v_call: TRBV6-5; j_call: TRBJ1-1; cdr3_length: 16; cdr3_aa: CASSYGLFEANTEAFF
clone_size: NA; v_call: TRBV5-5; j_call: TRBJ1-5; cdr3_length: 17; cdr3_aa: CASSPRQGTTSNQPQHF
clone_size: NA; v_call: TRBV5-4; j_call: TRBJ1-1; cdr3_length: 14; cdr3_aa: CASRPGGWNTEAFF
clone_size: NA; v_call: TRBV11-3; j_call: TRBJ1-1; cdr3_length: 13; cdr3_aa: CASSRRDFSEAFF
clone_size: NA; v_call: TRBV11-2; j_call: TRBJ2-3; cdr3_length: 15; cdr3_aa: CASSLIGGDADTQYF
clone_size: NA; v_call: TRBV1; j_call: TRBJ2-3; cdr3_length: 14; cdr3_aa: CTNLERGGPYTQYF
clone_size: NA; v_call: TRBV15; j_call: TRBJ1-5; cdr3_length: 17; cdr3_aa: CATSRDVARYSNQPQHF
clone_size: NA; v_call: TRBV11-1; j_call: TRBJ2-3; cdr3_length: 15; cdr3_aa: CASSLRLRSTDTQYF
clone_size: NA; v_call: TRBV14; j_call: TRBJ1-5; cdr3_length: 18; cdr3_aa: CASSQGDSGGPIVQPQHF
clone_size: NA; v_call: TRBV29-1; j_call: TRBJ1-5; cdr3_length: 13; cdr3_aa: CSVGAGGQEPQHF
clone_size: NA; v_call: TRBV6-5; j_call: TRBJ1-1; cdr3_length: 13; cdr3_aa: CASMPGTVGWSFF
clone_size: few; v_call: TRBV5-1; j_call: TRBJ1-1; cdr3_length: 13; cdr3_aa: CASRSTTSTEAFF
clone_size: NA; v_call: TRBV18; j_call: TRBJ2-1; cdr3_length: 13; cdr3_aa: CASSPPGINEQFF
clone_size: NA; v_call: TRBV29-1; j_call: TRBJ1-2; cdr3_length: 13; cdr3_aa: CSVVRFSAYGYTF
clone_size: NA; v_call: TRBV19; j_call: TRBJ1-1; cdr3_length: 13; cdr3_aa: CASSTQRNTEAFF
clone_size: NA; v_call: TRBV27; j_call: TRBJ1-1; cdr3_length: 13; cdr3_aa: CASRTSFNTEAFF
clone_size: NA; v_call: TRBV19; j_call: TRBJ2-7; cdr3_length: 15; cdr3_aa: CASSGARTSRSEQYF
clone_size: NA; v_call: TRBV6-5; j_call: TRBJ1-6; cdr3_length: 12; cdr3_aa: CASSQKLSPLHF
clone_size: few; v_call: TRBV23-1; j_call: TRBJ2-5; cdr3_length: 14; cdr3_aa: CASSLYTPEETQYF
clone_size: hyperexpanded; v_call: TRBV25-1; j_call: TRBJ2-3; cdr3_length: 15; cdr3_aa: CASSDPRIGTDTQYF
clone_size: NA; v_call: TRBV12-5; j_call: TRBJ2-7; cdr3_length: 17; cdr3_aa: CASGLPRTGALPYEQYF
clone_size: NA; v_call: TRBV6-5; j_call: TRBJ2-1; cdr3_length: 15; cdr3_aa: CASSPGLAGNNEQFF
clone_size: few; v_call: TRBV5-4; j_call: TRBJ2-7; cdr3_length: 14; cdr3_aa: CASSFRGAPYEQYF
clone_size: few; v_call: TRBV4-1; j_call: TRBJ1-2; cdr3_length: 16; cdr3_aa: CASSQDDTRGNYGYTF
clone_size: NA; v_call: TRBV5-1; j_call: TRBJ1-1; cdr3_length: 15; cdr3_aa: CASSLGGTANTEAFF
clone_size: NA; v_call: TRBV6-6; j_call: TRBJ1-1; cdr3_length: 16; cdr3_aa: CASSYPRIYANTEAFF
clone_size: NA; v_call: TRBV2; j_call: TRBJ2-7; cdr3_length: 16; cdr3_aa: CASSELGLTLNYEQYF
clone_size: NA; v_call: TRBV7-8; j_call: TRBJ1-6; cdr3_length: 16; cdr3_aa: CASSLVHRDNNSPLHF